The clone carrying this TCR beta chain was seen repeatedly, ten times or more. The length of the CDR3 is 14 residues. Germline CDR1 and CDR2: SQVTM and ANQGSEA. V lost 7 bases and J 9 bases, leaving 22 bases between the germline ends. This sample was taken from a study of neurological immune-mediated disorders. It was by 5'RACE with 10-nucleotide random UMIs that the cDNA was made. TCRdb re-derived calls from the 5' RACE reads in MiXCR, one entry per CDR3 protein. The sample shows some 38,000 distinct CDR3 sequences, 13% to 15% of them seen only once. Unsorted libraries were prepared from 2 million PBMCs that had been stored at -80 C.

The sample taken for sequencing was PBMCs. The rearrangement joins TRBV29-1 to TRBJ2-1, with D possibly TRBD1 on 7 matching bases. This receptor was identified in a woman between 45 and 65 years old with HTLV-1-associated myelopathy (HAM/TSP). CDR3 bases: TGCAGCGGTTCAGTAGCCGCCCAGGGGGGTGAGCAGTTCTTC. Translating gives CSGSVAAQGGEQFF.